These 3 T cell receptor beta chains were sequenced from one sample in a study of T-cell memory formation after mild COVID-19. MiXCR, run by TCRdb on the 5' RACE reads, gives a single entry per CDR3 protein. The table lists a few hundred thousand distinct CDR3 sequences, under 25% of them singletons. The specimen was PBMCs or a T cell subset sorted from them (not recorded which). The receptor source for this set is an adult woman who had mild COVID-19 (a few samples of this study predate the infection). Cell type and time point are not known.

The chain combines TRBV13 with TRBJ1-2, with unresolved D. Germline values: CDR1 PRHDT, CDR2 FYEKMQ (reference sequence). The CDR3 loop spans 12 amino acids. The ends were cut back, 10 bases at V and 5 bases at J, with 14 bases in the middle. As DNA, the CDR3 is TGTGCCACTACGAGGGAGGCTTATGGCTACACCTTC. Its translation is CATTREAYGYTF.

This clonotype was observed a few times. The chain couples TRBV4-3 to TRBJ1-5; D call uncertain. Trimming left V 0 bases short and J 3 bases short, with 9 bases between. The CDR3 is 15 residues long. Germline CDR1 LGHNA, CDR2 YSLEER. Here the CDR3 reads CASSQEAALNQPQHF. CDR3 nucleotide sequence: TGCGCCAGCAGCCAAGAGGCAGCTCTCAATCAGCCCCAGCATTTT.

This clonotype was recorded a few times. The rearrangement joins TRBV12-3 or TRBV12-4 to TRBJ1-1; D might be TRBD1 (5 bases). V lost 4 bases and J lost 3, with 12 bases in between. The CDR3 totals 14 residues. The CDR3 DNA sequence: TGTGCCAGCAGTTCCTACAGGAAAGACACTGAAGCTTTCTTT. Residues: CASSSYRKDTEAFF.